This T cell receptor beta chain was recorded in a study of graft-versus-host responses after intestinal transplantation. Study-level background: All recipients were transplanted with multivisceral, liver-intestinal, or isolated intestinal grafts. Anti-thymocyte globulin induction preceded three to four years of tacrolimus and steroid maintenance in all recipients.

The CDR3 spans 14 residues. V was shortened by 8 bases and J by 4 bases, with 17 bases between the two germline ends. Germline lookup yields CDR1 MNHNS and CDR2 SASEGT. Clones were read by immunoSEQ multiplex PCR, and TCRdb kept only the in-frame ones, dropping some. The sample holds around 7,800 clones, approximately 97% seen once. The sequencing used PBMCs, collected 23 days after intestinal transplant. V gene TRBV6-1 combines with J gene TRBJ1-2; D perhaps matches TRBD1 (5 bases). The receptor's source is a human patient who received an intestinal transplant, so some T cells may come from the graft donor. CDR3 sequence reads: CASENVLGGYGYTF. In nucleotides, the CDR3 is TGTGCCAGCGAGAACGTCCTCGGGGGCTATGGCTACACCTTC.